This entry lists 21 T cell receptor beta chains sequenced from one sample in a study of T cells in Graves' hyperthyroidism and ophthalmopathy. Amplification yielded TCR beta CDR3 regions, with RNA transcripts as the source. Primed by the HTBI set, a first-round RT-PCR was run on the TCR CDR3. TCRdb processed the multiplex PCR reads anew with MiXCR; each CDR3 protein has one entry. The table records about 720,000 distinct CDR3 sequences, over 15% of them present only once. The sample taken for sequencing was blood. All receptors derive from a woman aged 45-60 years with Graves' hyperthyroidism that later progressed to Graves' ophthalmopathy.

The chain uses TRBV5-1 and TRBJ2-3, with 7 bases lining up with TRBD1. V lost 9 bases and J lost 4; bases outside the gene matches: 14. The CDR3 runs to 15 residues. The germline gives CDR1 SGHRS, CDR2 YFSETQ. The CDR3 region is CATSATDTGADTQYF. DNA for the CDR3: TGCGCCACTTCGGCCACCGACACAGGGGCAGATACGCAGTATTTT.

This clonotype occurred a few times. The V gene is TRBV5-1, the J gene TRBJ2-3, with 11 bases identical to TRBD2. CDR1 is SGHRS, CDR2 YFSETQ, per germline. Losses at the gene ends were 4 bases for V and 2 bases for J; bases not matched to a gene: 15. The CDR3 is 19 residues long. Written as DNA, the CDR3 is TGCGCCAGCAGCCCACTTCTAGCGGGGGGTTTTTCTACCACAGATACGCAGTATTTT. Its translation: CASSPLLAGGFSTTDTQYF. Using reference TRBV5-1 and TRBJ2-3 for the parts outside the CDR3, the full variable domain is KAGVTQTPRYLIKTRGQQVTLSCSPISGHRSVSWYQQTPGQGLQFLFEYFSETQRNKGNFPGRFSGRQFSNSRSEMNVSTLELGDSALYLCASSPLLAGGFSTTDTQYFGPGTRLTVL.

The chain couples TRBV7-9 to TRBJ1-3; D perhaps matches TRBD1 (5 bases). The CDR3 totals 16 residues. Germline V lookup: CDR1 SEHNR, CDR2 FQNEAQ (reference sequence). With 1 base removed from V and 5 bases from J, the gap between germline ends came to 15 bases. The CDR3 loop is CASSLVMAQGRNTIYF. The DNA of the CDR3 is TGTGCCAGCAGCTTAGTAATGGCGCAGGGCCGAAACACCATATATTTT.

There are many counts of this clonotype. The chain employs TRBV7-8 and TRBJ2-1, with no clear D. The CDR3 contains 11 residues. Trimming pared 3 bases from V and 8 bases from J, leaving 5 bases between. CDR1 and CDR2 (germline): SGHVS, FQNEAQ. The CDR3 bases are TGTGCCAGCAGCTTTGGGGATGAGCAGTTCTTC. Translating it yields CASSFGDEQFF.

In this sample, this clonotype turned up a few times. The J gene is TRBJ2-7, the V gene TRBV3-1; D ambiguous. Per germline, CDR1 LGHDT and CDR2 YNNKEL (reference sequence). The CDR3 covers 16 residues. The V end was cut by 0 bases, the J end by 5 bases, with 17 bases between. The CDR3 DNA sequence: TGTGCCAGCAGCCAAGATCTAGGGTTACGAACGAACGAGCAGTACTTC. It is translated as CASSQDLGLRTNEQYF.

The chain links TRBV4-1 to TRBJ2-2; 11 nucleotides match TRBD1. Germline V CDR1 and CDR2: MGHRA, YSYEKL. V was clipped by 0 bases and J by 4 bases; unmatched bases: 1. The CDR3 contains 16 residues. The CDR3 loop is CASSQEGTGGTGELFF. CDR3 DNA sequence: TGCGCCAGCAGCCAAGAGGGGACAGGGGGCACCGGGGAGCTGTTTTTT.

The CDR3 bases are TGTGCCAGCAGCCGACGGGACAGGGAGGTAGGATCACCCCTCCACTTT. This encodes CASSRRDREVGSPLHF. The chain joins TRBV3-1 to TRBJ1-6; 9 nucleotides line up with TRBD1. The trim removed 4 bases at V and 10 bases at J, leaving 11 bases unmatched. The CDR3 contains 16 residues. Germline CDR1 and CDR2: LGHDT and YNNKEL (reference sequence).

Many counts were recorded for this clonotype. The J gene is TRBJ1-4, the V gene TRBV5-5, with D unclear. Trimming removed 5 bases from V and 1 base from J, with 9 bases in between. The CDR3 spans 14 residues. CDR1 and CDR2 from the germline V gene are SGHKS and YYEKEE (reference sequence). As DNA, the CDR3 is TGTGCCAGCAGTTGGCATGGAACTAATGAAAAACTGTTTTTT. This gives the protein CASSWHGTNEKLFF. Complete variable domain (other parts from reference TRBV5-5 and TRBJ1-4): DAGVTQSPTHLIKTRGQQVTLRCSPISGHKSVSWYQQVLGQGPQFIFQYYEKEERGRGNFPDRFSARQFPNYSSELNVNALLLGDSALYLCASSWHGTNEKLFFGSGTQLSVL.

The table lists this clonotype with a few counts. The gene calls are TRBV20-1 and TRBJ2-4; a weak D match, TRBD1 (6 bases). The CDR3 runs to 14 residues. Germline V gene lookup returns CDR1 DFQATT and CDR2 SNEGSKA (reference sequence). Trimming pared 0 bases from V and 9 bases from J, leaving 15 bases between. The CDR3 sequence is CSAREGAQLSIQYF. The CDR3 DNA follows: TGCAGTGCTAGAGAGGGGGCCCAACTTAGCATTCAGTACTTC.

This chain uses TRBV12-3 or TRBV12-4 with TRBJ1-2, with D tentatively TRBD1 (5 bases). V gave up 1 base and J gave up 8 bases, with 8 bases separating them. The CDR3 is 12 amino acids. In nucleotides, the CDR3 is TGTGCCAGCAGTTTAGTAGGGGAAGGCTACACCTTC. This translates into CASSLVGEGYTF.

This clonotype was found once. The chain joins TRBV15 to TRBJ1-6, with TRBD1 matching 9 bases. Germline values: CDR1 LNHNV, CDR2 YYDKDF (reference sequence). CDR3 size: 15 residues. The J segment lost 7 bases and the V segment lost 5 bases, leaving 6 bases of the junction unmatched. In DNA, the CDR3 is TGTGCCACCAGCCCCCGGACAGGGGCCAATTCACCCCTCCACTTT. It encodes CATSPRTGANSPLHF.

This chain links TRBV20-1 with TRBJ2-6; the D is unclear. CDR1 and CDR2 (germline): DFQATT, SNEGSKA (reference sequence). The CDR3 runs to 14 residues. Trimming stripped 3 bases from V and 0 bases from J, with 6 bases between. The CDR3 nucleotides are TGCAGTGCTAGGTGGTTCTCTGGGGCCAACGTCCTGACTTTC. As protein: CSARWFSGANVLTF.

The genes are TRBV5-1 and TRBJ1-1; no clear D. The V gene's germline CDR1 is SGHRS and CDR2 YFSETQ. Trimming took 4 bases from V and 4 from J, leaving 11 bases between them. This CDR3 region has 13 residues. The CDR3 coding sequence is TGCGCCAGCAGCCTGGATATCGGCACTGAAGCTTTCTTT. Amino acids: CASSLDIGTEAFF.

The table lists this clonotype with a few counts. The chain is built from TRBV12-3 or TRBV12-4 and TRBJ2-4, with D tentatively TRBD2 (5 bases). The CDR3 spans 13 residues. V was clipped by 8 bases and J by 1 base, with 9 bases between them. CDR3 bases: TGTGCCAGCCGGGGTATCGCCAAAAACATTCAGTACTTC. Residues: CASRGIAKNIQYF.

The rearrangement uses TRBV2 and TRBJ2-3; D possibly corresponds to TRBD2 (6 bases). V was trimmed by 6 bases and J by 2 bases, leaving 12 bases between them. The CDR3 covers 14 residues. Germline loops: CDR1 SNHLY, CDR2 FYNNEI. CDR3 sequence (DNA): TGTGCCAGCAGAGCGGGCCATACCACAGATACGCAGTATTTT. Translation: CASRAGHTTDTQYF.

This clonotype was picked up many times. This sequence joins TRBV5-4 and TRBJ1-1; 9 bases match TRBD1. Looked up from germline, CDR1 is SGHNT and CDR2 is YYREEE (reference sequence). This CDR3 contains 15 residues. Losses at the gene ends were 5 bases for V and 1 base for J; bases not matched to a gene: 6. CDR3 protein: CASRTGTGRNTEAFF. Here the CDR3 DNA reads TGTGCCAGCAGAACCGGGACAGGGCGGAACACTGAAGCTTTCTTT.

The V and J genes are TRBV7-2 and TRBJ2-1; TRBD2 matches at 8 bases. CDR3 length: 16 amino acids. Germline-derived CDR1 and CDR2 are SGHTA and FQGNSA. J was trimmed by 9 bases and V by 1 base; bases with no gene match: 11. The CDR3 spells CASSLGFGGGFSEQFF. CDR3 nucleotides: TGTGCCAGCAGCTTAGGCTTCGGGGGGGGTTTTAGTGAGCAGTTCTTC.

This clonotype was counted many times. The chain uses TRBV3-1 and TRBJ1-1; D is possibly TRBD1 (6 bases). The germline CDR1 and CDR2 sequences are LGHDT and YNNKEL (reference sequence). V was shortened by 8 bases and J by 6 bases, with 13 bases between the two germline ends. There are 12 residues in the CDR3. The CDR3 DNA is TGTGCCAGCGAGGGGGGCGGAGCTGAAGCTTTCTTT. Its protein product is CASEGGGAEAFF.

This clonotype was counted at least ten times. The chain recombines TRBV3-1 with TRBJ1-5; 7 nucleotides agree with TRBD1. The CDR3 is made up of 16 amino acids. With 1 base clipped from V and 4 bases from J, the junction kept 7 bases outside the gene matches. Germline values: CDR1 LGHDT, CDR2 YNNKEL (reference sequence). The chain's CDR3 is CASSQGDRVVNQPQHF. Here the CDR3 DNA reads TGTGCCAGCAGCCAAGGAGACAGGGTGGTAAATCAGCCCCAGCATTTT.

This clonotype has a handful of counts. The chain joins TRBV9 to TRBJ2-1, with 7 positions matching TRBD2. Germline V gene sequence: CDR1 SGDLS, CDR2 YYNGEE. The length of the CDR3 is 13 residues. V lost 1 base and J lost 6; bases outside the gene matches: 1. CDR3 DNA sequence: TGTGCCAGCAGCGTATCTAGCGGCAATGAGCAGTTCTTC. It translates to CASSVSSGNEQFF.

The J gene is TRBJ2-3, the V gene TRBV29-1, with a tentative D call TRBD1 (6 bases). In germline, CDR1 is SQVTM, CDR2 ANQGSEA. Trimming removed 3 bases from V and 2 bases from J, with 9 bases in between. The CDR3 has 13 residues. In DNA form, the CDR3 reads TGCAGCGTTGAGGCAGGGGACACAGATACGCAGTATTTT. It translates to CSVEAGDTDTQYF.